This note documents a single T cell receptor (beta chain) sequence. At one end the junction does not follow the germline gene, possibly because of a read error. These data originate in a study of patients and donors after allogeneic stem cell transplantation. TCRdb analysed the RT-PCR reads with MiXCR anew, one entry per CDR3 protein. The sample holds some 880,000 distinct CDR3 sequences, more than 15% seen once. This CDR3 region has 14 residues. Germline V gives CDR1 MNHEY, CDR2 SMNVEV (reference sequence). The source of this sequence is a human donor who was either an allogeneic HSCT recipient or a stem cell or donor lymphocyte infusion donor (not recorded which). It is not recorded whose cells these are; they may come from a transplant donor. The chain has TRBV27 and TRBJ1-1; D is unresolved. The material sequenced was blood, either unsorted or a sorted T cell fraction (not recorded which). The CDR3: CASNLFATSTEAYF. The CDR3 DNA reads as TGTGCCAGCAACCTATTCGCGACATCCACTGAAGCTTACTTT.